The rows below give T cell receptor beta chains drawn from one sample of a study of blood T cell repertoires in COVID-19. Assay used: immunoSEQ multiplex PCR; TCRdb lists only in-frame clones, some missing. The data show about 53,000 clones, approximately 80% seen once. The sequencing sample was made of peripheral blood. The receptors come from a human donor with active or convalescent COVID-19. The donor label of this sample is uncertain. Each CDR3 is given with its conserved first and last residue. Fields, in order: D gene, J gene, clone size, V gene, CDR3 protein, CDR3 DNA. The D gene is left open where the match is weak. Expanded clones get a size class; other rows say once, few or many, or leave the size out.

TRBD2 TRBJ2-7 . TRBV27 CASRELTSGSYEQYF TGTGCCAGCAGGGAATTGACTAGCGGCTCCTACGAGCAGTACTTC
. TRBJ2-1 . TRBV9 CASSRRDLYSYNEQFF TGTGCCAGCAGCCGCCGGGACTTATACTCCTACAATGAGCAGTTCTTC
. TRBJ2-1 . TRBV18 CASSPQIQASDEQFF TGTGCCAGCTCACCACAGATACAGGCCTCCGATGAGCAGTTCTTC
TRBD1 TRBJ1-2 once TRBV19 CASSIGQENYGYTF TGTGCCAGTAGTATTGGACAGGAAAACTATGGCTACACCTTC
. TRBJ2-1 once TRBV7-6 CASSPYSGSYNEQFF TGTGCCAGCAGCCCATACAGCGGCTCCTACAATGAGCAGTTCTTC
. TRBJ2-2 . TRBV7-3 CASSFSAIDGELFF TGTGCCAGCAGCTTTTCAGCGATCGACGGGGAGCTGTTTTTT
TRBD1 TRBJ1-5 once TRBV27 CASSPGQVYSNQPQHF TGTGCCAGCAGTCCGGGACAGGTTTATAGCAATCAGCCCCAGCATTTT
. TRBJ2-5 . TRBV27 CASSLGRGQETQYF TGTGCCAGCAGCCTGGGCAGGGGTCAAGAGACCCAGTACTTC
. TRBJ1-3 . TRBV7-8 CASSLQGSRNTIYF TGTGCCAGCAGCTTGCAGGGTAGTAGGAACACCATATATTTT
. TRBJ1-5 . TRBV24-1 CATSVRFLNFFHQPQHF TGTGCCACCAGTGTGAGATTCCTCAACTTCTTCCATCAGCCCCAGCATTTT
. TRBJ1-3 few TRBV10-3 CAISENSRNTIYF TGTGCCATCAGTGAGAACAGCAGAAACACCATATATTTT
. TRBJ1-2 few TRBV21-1 CASTKTTEKNYGYTF TGTGCCAGCACCAAAACAACAGAAAAGAACTATGGCTACACCTTC
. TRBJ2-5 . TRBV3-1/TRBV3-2 CASSPKEGFKETQYF TGTGCCAGCAGCCCGAAGGAGGGGTTCAAAGAGACCCAGTACTTC
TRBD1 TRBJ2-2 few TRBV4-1 CASSQEDRGSYAGELFF TGCGCCAGCAGCCAAGAGGACAGGGGAAGCTACGCCGGGGAGCTGTTTTTT
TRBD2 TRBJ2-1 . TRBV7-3 CASSLTSGSTGEQFF TGTGCCAGCAGCTTAACTAGCGGGAGTACGGGTGAGCAGTTCTTC
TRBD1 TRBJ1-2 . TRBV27 CASSLLGQGTANYGYTF TGTGCCAGCAGTCTATTGGGACAGGGGACGGCTAACTATGGCTACACCTTC
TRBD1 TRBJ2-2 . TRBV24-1 CATSVPWTSPGQGVGELFF TGTGCCACCAGTGTCCCTTGGACATCTCCGGGACAGGGGGTCGGGGAGCTGTTTTTT
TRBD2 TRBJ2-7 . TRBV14 CASSQDGGVHRYEQYF TGTGCCAGCAGCCAAGATGGGGGGGTTCATAGGTACGAGCAGTACTTC
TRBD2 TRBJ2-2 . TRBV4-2 CASSQDLARERELFF TGTGCCAGCAGCCAAGATCTTGCGCGGGAGCGGGAGCTGTTTTTT
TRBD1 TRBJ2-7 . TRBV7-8 CASNFGTGAYEQYF TGTGCCAGCAACTTCGGGACAGGGGCCTACGAGCAGTACTTC
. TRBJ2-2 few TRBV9 CASSVALGELFF TGTGCCAGCAGCGTAGCTCTCGGGGAGCTGTTTTTT
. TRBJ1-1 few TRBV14 CASSRGGGEAFF TGTGCCAGCAGCCGTGGCGGCGGGGAAGCTTTCTTT
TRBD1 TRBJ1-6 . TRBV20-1 CSASPDRGLSPLHF TGCAGTGCTAGTCCCGACAGGGGACTTTCACCCCTCCACTTT
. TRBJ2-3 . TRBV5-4 CASSLYRDMHTQYF TGTGCCAGCAGCCTGTACCGGGACATGCATACGCAGTATTTT